The source of this T cell receptor (beta chain) is a study of blood T cell repertoires in COVID-19. The repertoire was sequenced with immunoSEQ multiplex PCR; TCRdb's copy has only in-frame clones and lacks some. Here the sample spans a few hundred thousand clones, about nine tenths being singletons. In germline, CDR1 is MNHEY, CDR2 SVGEGT. The CDR3 has 14 residues. V gave up 2 bases and J gave up 6 bases; unmatched junction bases: 3. This rearrangement joins TRBV6-2 or TRBV6-3 to TRBJ2-2, with TRBD1 matching 7 bases. Sequencing was performed on peripheral blood. The source of this sequence is a woman aged 45-65 years who had recovered from COVID-19. The CDR3, as DNA: TGTGCCAGCAGTTACGTAGGGGGCGCCGGGGAGCTGTTTTTT. Amino acids: CASSYVGGAGELFF.